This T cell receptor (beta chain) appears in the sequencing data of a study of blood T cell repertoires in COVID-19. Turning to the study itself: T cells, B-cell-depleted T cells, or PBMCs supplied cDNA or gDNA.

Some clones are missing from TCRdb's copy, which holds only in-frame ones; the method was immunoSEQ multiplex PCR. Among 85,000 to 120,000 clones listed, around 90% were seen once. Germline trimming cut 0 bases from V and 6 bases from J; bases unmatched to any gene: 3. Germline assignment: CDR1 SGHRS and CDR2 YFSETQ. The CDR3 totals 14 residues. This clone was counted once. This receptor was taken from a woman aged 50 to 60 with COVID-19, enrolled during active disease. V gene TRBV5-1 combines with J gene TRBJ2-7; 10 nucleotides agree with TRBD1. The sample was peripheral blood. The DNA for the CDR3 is TGCGCCAGCAGCTTGGGGACAGGGGGACGCGAGCAGTACTTC. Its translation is CASSLGTGGREQYF.